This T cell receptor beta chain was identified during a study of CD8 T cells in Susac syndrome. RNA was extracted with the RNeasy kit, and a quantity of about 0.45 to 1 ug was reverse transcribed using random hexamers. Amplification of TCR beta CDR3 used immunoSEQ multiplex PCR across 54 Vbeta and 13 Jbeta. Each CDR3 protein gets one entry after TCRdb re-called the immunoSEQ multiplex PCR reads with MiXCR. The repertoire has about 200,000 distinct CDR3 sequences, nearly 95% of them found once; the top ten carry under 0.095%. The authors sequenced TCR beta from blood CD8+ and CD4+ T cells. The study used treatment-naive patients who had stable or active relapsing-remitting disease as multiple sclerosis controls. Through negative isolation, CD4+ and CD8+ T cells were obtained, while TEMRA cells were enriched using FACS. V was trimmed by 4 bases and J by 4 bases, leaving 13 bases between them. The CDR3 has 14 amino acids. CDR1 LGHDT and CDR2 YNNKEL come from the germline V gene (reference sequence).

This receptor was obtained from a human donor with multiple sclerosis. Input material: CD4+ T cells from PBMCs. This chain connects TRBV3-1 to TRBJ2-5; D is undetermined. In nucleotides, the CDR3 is TGTGCCAGCAGCCGTATGCCGCCAGGAGAGACCCAGTACTTC. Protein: CASSRMPPGETQYF.